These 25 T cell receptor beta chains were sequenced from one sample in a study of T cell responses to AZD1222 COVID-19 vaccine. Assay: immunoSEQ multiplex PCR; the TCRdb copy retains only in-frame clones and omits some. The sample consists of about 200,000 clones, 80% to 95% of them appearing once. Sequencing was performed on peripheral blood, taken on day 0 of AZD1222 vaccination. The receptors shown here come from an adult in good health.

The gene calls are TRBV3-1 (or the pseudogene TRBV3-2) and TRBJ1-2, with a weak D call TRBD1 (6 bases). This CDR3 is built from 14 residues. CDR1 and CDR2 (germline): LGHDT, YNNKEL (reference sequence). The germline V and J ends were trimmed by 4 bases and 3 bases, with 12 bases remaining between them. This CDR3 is CASSPAGVDYGYTF. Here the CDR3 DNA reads TGTGCCAGCAGCCCGGCAGGGGTCGACTATGGCTACACCTTC.

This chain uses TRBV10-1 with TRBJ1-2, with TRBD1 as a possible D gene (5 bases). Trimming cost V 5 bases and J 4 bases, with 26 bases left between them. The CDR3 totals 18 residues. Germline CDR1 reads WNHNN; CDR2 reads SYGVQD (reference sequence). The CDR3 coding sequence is TGCGCCAGCAGTAAAATACGGGACTTTCACCACTCTCTCTATGGCTACACCTTC. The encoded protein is CASSKIRDFHHSLYGYTF.

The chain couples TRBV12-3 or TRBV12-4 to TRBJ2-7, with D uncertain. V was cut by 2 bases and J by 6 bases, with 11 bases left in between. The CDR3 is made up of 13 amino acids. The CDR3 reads CASSLLSWREQYF. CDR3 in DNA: TGTGCCAGCAGTTTATTATCCTGGCGCGAGCAGTACTTC.

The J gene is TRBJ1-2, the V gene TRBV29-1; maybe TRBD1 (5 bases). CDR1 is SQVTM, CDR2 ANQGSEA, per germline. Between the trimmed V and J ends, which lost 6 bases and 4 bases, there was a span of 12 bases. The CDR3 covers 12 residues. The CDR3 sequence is CSVRGRFYGYTF. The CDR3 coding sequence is TGCAGCGTGAGGGGACGGTTCTATGGCTACACCTTC.

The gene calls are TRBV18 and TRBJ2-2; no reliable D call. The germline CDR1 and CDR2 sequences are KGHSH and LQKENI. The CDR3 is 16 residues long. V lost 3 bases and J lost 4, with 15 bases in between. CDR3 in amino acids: CASSPRPDSSTGELFF. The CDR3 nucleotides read TGTGCCAGCTCACCTAGGCCTGATTCGAGCACCGGGGAGCTGTTTTTT.

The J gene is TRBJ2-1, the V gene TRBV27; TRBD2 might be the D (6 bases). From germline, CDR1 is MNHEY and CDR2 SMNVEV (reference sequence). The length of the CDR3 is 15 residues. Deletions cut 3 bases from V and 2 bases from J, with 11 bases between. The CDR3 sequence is CASSFTSGAYNEQFF. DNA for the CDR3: TGTGCCAGCAGTTTTACGTCGGGGGCCTACAATGAGCAGTTCTTC.

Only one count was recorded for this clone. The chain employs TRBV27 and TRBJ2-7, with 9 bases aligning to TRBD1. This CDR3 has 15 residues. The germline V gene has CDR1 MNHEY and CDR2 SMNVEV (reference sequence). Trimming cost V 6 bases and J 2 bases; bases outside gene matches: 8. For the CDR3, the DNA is TGTGCCAGCAGCTCCCGGGACAGGGATCCCTACGAGCAGTACTTC. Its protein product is CASSSRDRDPYEQYF.

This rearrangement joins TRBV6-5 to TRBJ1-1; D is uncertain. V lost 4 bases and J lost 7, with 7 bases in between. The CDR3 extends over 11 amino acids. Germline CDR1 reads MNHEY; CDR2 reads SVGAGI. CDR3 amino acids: CASSFLHEAFF. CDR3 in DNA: TGTGCCAGCAGTTTTTTACATGAAGCTTTCTTT.

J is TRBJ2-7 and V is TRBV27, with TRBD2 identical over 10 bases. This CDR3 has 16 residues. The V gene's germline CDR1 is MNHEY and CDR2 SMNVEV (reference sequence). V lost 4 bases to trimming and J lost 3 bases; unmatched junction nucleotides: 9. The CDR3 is CASSSFERGGGYEQYF. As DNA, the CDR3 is TGTGCCAGCAGTTCCTTTGAGCGGGGGGGAGGCTACGAGCAGTACTTC.

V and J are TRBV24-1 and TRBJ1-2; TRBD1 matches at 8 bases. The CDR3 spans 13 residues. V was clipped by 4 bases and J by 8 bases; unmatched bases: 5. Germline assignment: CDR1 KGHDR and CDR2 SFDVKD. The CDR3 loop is CATSDRGQGGYTF. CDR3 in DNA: TGTGCCACCAGTGACCGCGGACAGGGCGGCTACACCTTC.

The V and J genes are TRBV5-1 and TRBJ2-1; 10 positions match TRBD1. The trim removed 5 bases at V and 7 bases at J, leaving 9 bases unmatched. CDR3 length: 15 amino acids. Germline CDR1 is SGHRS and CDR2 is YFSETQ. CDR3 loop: CASRLSTGGLNEQFF. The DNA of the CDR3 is TGCGCCAGCAGACTATCGACAGGGGGCCTGAATGAGCAGTTCTTC.

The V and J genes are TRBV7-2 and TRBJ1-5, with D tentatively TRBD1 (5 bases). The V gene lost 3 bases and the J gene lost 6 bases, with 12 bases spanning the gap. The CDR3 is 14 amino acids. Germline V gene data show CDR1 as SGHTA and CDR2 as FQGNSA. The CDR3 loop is CASSLGTPGQPQHF. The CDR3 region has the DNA TGTGCCAGCAGCTTGGGGACGCCCGGTCAGCCCCAGCATTTT.

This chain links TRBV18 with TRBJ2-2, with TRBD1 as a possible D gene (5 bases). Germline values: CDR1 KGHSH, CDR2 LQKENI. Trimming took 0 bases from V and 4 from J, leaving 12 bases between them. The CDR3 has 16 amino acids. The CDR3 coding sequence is TGTGCCAGCTCACCACCGGGGTACCAGGGCACCGGGGAGCTGTTTTTT. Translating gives CASSPPGYQGTGELFF.

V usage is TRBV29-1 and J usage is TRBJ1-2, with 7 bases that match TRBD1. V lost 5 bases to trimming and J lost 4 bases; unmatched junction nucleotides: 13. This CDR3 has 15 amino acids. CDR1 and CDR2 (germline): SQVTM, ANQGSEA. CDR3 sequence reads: CSVHSRTGGTYGYTF. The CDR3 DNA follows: TGCAGCGTTCACTCCCGGACAGGAGGAACCTATGGCTACACCTTC.

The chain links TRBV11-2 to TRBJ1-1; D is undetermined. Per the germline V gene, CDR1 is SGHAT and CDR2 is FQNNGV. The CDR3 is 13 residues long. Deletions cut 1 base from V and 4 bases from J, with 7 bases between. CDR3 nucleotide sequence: TGTGCCAGCAGCTTAGGCCAGCCCACTGAAGCTTTCTTT. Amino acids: CASSLGQPTEAFF.

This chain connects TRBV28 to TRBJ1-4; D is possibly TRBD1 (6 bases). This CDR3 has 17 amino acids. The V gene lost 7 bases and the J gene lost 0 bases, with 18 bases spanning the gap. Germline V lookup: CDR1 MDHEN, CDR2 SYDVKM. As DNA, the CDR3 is TGTGCCAGCAACGGTCCGGCGGCAGGGGCAACTAATGAAAAACTGTTTTTT. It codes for CASNGPAAGATNEKLFF.

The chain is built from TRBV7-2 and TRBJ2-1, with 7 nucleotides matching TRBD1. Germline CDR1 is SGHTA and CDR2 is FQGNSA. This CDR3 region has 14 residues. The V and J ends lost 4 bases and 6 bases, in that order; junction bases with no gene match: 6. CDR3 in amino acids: CASSSDRVLNEQFF. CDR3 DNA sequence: TGTGCCAGCAGCTCCGACAGGGTGCTCAATGAGCAGTTCTTC.

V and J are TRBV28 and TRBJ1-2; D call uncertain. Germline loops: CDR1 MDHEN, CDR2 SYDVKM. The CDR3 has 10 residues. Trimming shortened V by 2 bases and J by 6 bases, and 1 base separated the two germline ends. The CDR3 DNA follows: TGTGCCAGCAGTTTAAATGGCTACACCTTC. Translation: CASSLNGYTF.

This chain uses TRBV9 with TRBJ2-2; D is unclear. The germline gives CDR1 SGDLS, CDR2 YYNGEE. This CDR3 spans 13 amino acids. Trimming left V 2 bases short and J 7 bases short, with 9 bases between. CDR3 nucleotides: TGTGCCAGCAGCGTCGGCTCGGGCGGGGAGCTGTTTTTT. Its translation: CASSVGSGGELFF.

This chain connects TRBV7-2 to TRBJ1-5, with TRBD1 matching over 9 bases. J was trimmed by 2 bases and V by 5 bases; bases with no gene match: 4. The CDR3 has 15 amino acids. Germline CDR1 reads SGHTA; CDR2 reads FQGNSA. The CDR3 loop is CASSPQGAGNQPQHF. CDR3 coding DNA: TGTGCCAGCAGCCCACAGGGGGCAGGCAATCAGCCCCAGCATTTT.

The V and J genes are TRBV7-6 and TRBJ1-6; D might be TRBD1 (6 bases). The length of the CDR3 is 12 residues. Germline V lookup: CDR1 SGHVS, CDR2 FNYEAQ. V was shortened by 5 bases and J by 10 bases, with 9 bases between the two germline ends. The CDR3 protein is CASSPDSSPLHF. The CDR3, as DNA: TGTGCCAGCAGCCCGGACAGCTCACCCCTCCACTTT.

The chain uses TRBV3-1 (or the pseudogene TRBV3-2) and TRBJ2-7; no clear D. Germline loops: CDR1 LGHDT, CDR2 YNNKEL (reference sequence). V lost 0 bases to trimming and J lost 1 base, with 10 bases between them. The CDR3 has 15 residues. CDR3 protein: CASSQEGFQSYEQYF. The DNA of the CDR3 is TGTGCCAGCAGCCAAGAAGGCTTTCAATCCTACGAGCAGTACTTC.

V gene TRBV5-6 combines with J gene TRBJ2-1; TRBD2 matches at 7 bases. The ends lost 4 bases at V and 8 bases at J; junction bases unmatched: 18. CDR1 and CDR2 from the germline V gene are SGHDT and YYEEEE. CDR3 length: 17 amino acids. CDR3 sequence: CASSIVRAGPPGHEQFF. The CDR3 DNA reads TGTGCCAGCAGCATTGTTCGAGCGGGGCCCCCAGGGCATGAGCAGTTCTTC.

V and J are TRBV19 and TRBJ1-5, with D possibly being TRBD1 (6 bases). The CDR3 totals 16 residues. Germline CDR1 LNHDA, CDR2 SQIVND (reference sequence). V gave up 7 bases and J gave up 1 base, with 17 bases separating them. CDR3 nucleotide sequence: TGTGCCAGTACCAGGACAGTAACAATGAGCAATCAGCCCCAGCATTTT. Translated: CASTRTVTMSNQPQHF.

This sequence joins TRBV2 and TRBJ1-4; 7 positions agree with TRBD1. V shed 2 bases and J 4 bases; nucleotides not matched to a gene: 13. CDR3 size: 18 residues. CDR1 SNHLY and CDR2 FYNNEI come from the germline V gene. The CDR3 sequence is CASSELETGKNFNEKLFF. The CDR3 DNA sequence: TGTGCCAGCAGTGAACTTGAGACAGGGAAAAATTTTAATGAAAAACTGTTTTTT. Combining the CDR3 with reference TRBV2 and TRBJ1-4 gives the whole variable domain EPEVTQTPSHQVTQMGQEVILRCVPISNHLYFYWYRQILGQKVEFLVSFYNNEISEKSEIFDDQFSVERPDGSNFTLKIRSTKLEDSAMYFCASSELETGKNFNEKLFFGSGTQLSVL.